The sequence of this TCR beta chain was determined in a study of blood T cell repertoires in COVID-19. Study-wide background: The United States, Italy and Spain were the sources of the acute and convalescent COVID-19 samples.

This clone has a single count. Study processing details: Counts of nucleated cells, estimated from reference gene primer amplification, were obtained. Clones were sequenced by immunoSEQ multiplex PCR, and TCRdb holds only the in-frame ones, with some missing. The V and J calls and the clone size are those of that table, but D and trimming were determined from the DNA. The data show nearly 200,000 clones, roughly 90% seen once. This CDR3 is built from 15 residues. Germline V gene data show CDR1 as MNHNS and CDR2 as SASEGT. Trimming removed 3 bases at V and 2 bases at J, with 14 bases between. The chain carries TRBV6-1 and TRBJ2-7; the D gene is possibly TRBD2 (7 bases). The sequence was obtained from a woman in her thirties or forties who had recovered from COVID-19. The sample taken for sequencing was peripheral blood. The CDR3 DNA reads TGTGCCAGCAGTGATCGAGAGGGGGGGCCCTACGAGCAGTACTTC. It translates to CASSDREGGPYEQYF.